This T cell receptor beta chain was sequenced in a study of control samples from healthy donors and cancer patients. Some clones are missing from TCRdb's copy, which holds only in-frame ones; the method was immunoSEQ multiplex PCR. This table has about 190,000 clones, roughly nine tenths appearing once. With 0 bases removed from V and 2 bases from J, the gap between germline ends came to 5 bases. Germline CDR1 is SGDLS and CDR2 is YYNGEE. CDR3 length: 14 amino acids. The sequenced material came from blood. V gene TRBV9 combines with J gene TRBJ1-4; no reliable D call. The receptor was isolated from a man aged 25-45 years in good health. The CDR3 DNA reads as TGTGCCAGCAGCGTAGTCGAGACTAATGAAAAACTGTTTTTT. It is translated as CASSVVETNEKLFF.